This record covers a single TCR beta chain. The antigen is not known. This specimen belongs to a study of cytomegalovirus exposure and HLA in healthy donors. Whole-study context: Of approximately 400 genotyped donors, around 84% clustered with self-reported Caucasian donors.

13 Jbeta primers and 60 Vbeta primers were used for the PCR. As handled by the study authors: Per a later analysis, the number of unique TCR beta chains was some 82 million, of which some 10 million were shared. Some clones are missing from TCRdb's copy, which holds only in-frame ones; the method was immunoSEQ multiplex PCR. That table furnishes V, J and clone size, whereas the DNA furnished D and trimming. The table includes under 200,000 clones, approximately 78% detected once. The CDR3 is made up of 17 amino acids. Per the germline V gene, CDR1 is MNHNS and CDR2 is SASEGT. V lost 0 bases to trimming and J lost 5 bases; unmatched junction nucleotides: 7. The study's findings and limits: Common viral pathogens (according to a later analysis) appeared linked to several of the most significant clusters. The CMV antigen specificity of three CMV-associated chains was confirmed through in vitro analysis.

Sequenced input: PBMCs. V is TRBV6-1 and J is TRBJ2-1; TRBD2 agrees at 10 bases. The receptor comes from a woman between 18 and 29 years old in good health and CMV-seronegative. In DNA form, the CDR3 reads TGTGCCAGCAGTGAAGCTCCTGGACTAGCGGTAAACAATGAGCAGTTCTTC. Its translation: CASSEAPGLAVNNEQFF.